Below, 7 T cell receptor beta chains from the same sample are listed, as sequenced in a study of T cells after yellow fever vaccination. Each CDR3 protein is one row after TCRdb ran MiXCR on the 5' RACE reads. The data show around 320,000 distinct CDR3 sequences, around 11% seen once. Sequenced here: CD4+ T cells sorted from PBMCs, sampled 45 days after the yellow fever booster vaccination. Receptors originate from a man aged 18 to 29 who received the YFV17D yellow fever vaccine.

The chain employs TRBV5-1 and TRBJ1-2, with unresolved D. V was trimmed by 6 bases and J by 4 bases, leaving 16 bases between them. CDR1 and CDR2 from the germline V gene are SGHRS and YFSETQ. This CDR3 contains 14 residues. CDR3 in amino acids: CASMPTGRLYGYTF. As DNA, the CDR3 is TGCGCCAGCATGCCGACGGGCAGACTCTATGGCTACACCTTC.

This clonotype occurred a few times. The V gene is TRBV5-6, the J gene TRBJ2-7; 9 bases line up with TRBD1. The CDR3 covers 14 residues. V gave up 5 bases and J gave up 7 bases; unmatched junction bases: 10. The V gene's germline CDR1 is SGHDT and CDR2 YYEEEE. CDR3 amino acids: CASSKQDRGGEQYF. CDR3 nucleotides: TGTGCCAGCAGTAAACAGGACAGGGGCGGGGAGCAGTACTTC.

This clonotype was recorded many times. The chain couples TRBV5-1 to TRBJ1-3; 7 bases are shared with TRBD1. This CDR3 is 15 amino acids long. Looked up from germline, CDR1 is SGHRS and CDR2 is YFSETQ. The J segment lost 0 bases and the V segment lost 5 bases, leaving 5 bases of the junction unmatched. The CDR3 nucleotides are TGCGCCAGCAGAACCGGGACAGACTCTGGAAACACCATATATTTT. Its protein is CASRTGTDSGNTIYF.

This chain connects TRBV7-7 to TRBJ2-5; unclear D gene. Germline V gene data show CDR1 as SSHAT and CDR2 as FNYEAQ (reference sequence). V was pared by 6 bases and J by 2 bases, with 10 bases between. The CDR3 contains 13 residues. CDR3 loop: CASSPDWQETQYF. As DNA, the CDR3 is TGTGCCAGCAGTCCCGACTGGCAAGAGACCCAGTACTTC.

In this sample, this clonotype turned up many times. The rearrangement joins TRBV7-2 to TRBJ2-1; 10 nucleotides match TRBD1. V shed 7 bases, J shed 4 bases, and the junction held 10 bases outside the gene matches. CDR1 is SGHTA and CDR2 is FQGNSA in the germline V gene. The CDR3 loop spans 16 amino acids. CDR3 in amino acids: CASTRTGTGAYNEQFF. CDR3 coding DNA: TGTGCCAGCACAAGAACCGGGACAGGGGCTTACAATGAGCAGTTCTTC.

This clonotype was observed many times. The CDR3 region is CASSLQGANYEQYV. The CDR3, as DNA: TGTGCCAGCAGTCTTCAGGGGGCGAACTACGAGCAGTACGTC. V and J are TRBV6-2 or TRBV6-3 and TRBJ2-7; TRBD1 matches at 8 bases. V gave up 5 bases and J gave up 3 bases; unmatched junction bases: 6. Germline V lookup: CDR1 MNHEY, CDR2 SVGEGT. The CDR3 consists of 14 residues.

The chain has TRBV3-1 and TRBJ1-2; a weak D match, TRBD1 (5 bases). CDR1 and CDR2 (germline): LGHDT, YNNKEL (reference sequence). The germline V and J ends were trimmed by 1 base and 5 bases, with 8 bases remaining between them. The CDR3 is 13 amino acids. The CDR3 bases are TGTGCCAGCAGCCAAGGGGACGGATATGGCTACACCTTC. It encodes CASSQGDGYGYTF. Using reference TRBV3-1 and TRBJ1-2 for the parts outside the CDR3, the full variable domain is DTAVSQTPKYLVTQMGNDKSIKCEQNLGHDTMYWYKQDSKKFLKIMFSYNNKELIINETVPNRFSPKSPDKAHLNLHINSLELGDSAVYFCASSQGDGYGYTFGSGTRLTVV.